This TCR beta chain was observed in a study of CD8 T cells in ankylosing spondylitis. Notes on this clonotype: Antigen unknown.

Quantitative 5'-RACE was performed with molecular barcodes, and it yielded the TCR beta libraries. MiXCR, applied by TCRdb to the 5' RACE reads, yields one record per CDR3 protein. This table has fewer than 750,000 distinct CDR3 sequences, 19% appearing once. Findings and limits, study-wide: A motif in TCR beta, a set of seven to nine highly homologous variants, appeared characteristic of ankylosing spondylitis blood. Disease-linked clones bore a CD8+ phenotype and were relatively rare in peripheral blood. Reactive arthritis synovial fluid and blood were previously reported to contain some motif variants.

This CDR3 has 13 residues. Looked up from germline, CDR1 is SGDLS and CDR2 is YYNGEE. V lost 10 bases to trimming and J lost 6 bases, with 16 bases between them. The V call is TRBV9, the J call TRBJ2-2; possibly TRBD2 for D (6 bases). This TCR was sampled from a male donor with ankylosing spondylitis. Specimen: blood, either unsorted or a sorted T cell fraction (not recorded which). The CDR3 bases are TGTGCCGTAGTAAGCGGGCGCTCCGGGGAGCTGTTTTTT. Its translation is CAVVSGRSGELFF.